A single sample gave rise to the 16 T cell receptor beta chains below, sequenced in a study of T-cell memory formation after mild COVID-19 (dated by TCRdb to the early 2020s). Library preparation used 5' RACE. The sample was run on an Illumina NovaSeq 6000. TCRdb reworked the public reads: Q25 trimming with fastp, MiXCR clone assembly, productive beta chains retained. One record per CDR3 amino acid sequence lists the most common genes and DNA. The sample table records roughly 560,000 distinct CDR3 sequences; over 20% of these occur just once. The ten largest clones take up roughly an eighth of the sample. Sequencing input: PBMCs or a T cell subset sorted from them (not recorded which). The source of these receptors is an adult woman who had mild COVID-19 (a few samples of this study predate the infection). The sample titles of this study are shuffled in the database, so cell type and time point are left out; the donor was told from shared clones.

This clonotype was seen at least ten times. The V and J genes are TRBV29-1 and TRBJ2-7; TRBD2 matches at 7 bases. V lost 8 bases and J lost 1; bases outside the gene matches: 8. The CDR3 has 13 residues. Germline V lookup: CDR1 SQVTM, CDR2 ANQGSEA. Here the CDR3 reads CSPNEGGSYEQYF. CDR3 sequence (DNA): TGCAGCCCAAACGAGGGAGGGTCCTACGAGCAGTACTTC.

This clonotype was recorded a few times. The chain employs TRBV20-1 and TRBJ1-2; 7 bases match TRBD1. From germline, CDR1 is DFQATT and CDR2 SNEGSKA (reference sequence). The CDR3 length is 14 residues. V lost 4 bases, J lost 8 bases, and 13 bases stayed unmatched. As DNA, the CDR3 is TGCAGTGCTATTACACAGGGGAGCGGCGGCGGCTACACCTTC. Amino acid sequence: CSAITQGSGGGYTF.

This clonotype was counted a few times. The chain has TRBV9 and TRBJ2-2, with D perhaps TRBD1 or TRBD2 (5 bases each). Per germline, CDR1 SGDLS and CDR2 YYNGEE. The CDR3 has 15 residues. V was trimmed by 5 bases and J by 4 bases, leaving 15 bases between them. This CDR3 reads CASSPTGTTTGELFF. The CDR3 nucleotides are TGTGCCAGCAGTCCTACCGGGACCACCACCGGGGAGCTGTTTTTT.

Only a few counts were recorded for this clonotype. The chain uses TRBV6-5 and TRBJ2-5; 11 nucleotides line up with TRBD1. J gave up 4 bases and V 6 bases, and 4 bases lay outside the gene matches. CDR3 length equals 14 residues. Germline V lookup: CDR1 MNHEY, CDR2 SVGAGI. As DNA, the CDR3 is TGTGCCAGCAGGGCGGACAGGGGGCTAGAGACCCAGTACTTC. Protein product: CASRADRGLETQYF.

This chain uses TRBV20-1 with TRBJ1-5; no definite D call. The ends were cut back, 0 bases at V and 2 bases at J, with 14 bases in the middle. This CDR3 is built from 16 residues. Germline CDR1 DFQATT, CDR2 SNEGSKA (reference sequence). The CDR3, as DNA: TGCAGTGCTAGAGATCTGAAGGGCGGCGGCAATCAGCCCCAGCATTTT. It encodes CSARDLKGGGNQPQHF.

The chain employs TRBV28 and TRBJ2-7; D perhaps matches TRBD2 (5 bases). The CDR3 loop spans 11 amino acids. Germline CDR1 MDHEN, CDR2 SYDVKM. Deletions cut 7 bases from V and 3 bases from J, with 7 bases between. CDR3 DNA: TGTGCCAGCACCGGGGACTACGAGCAGTACTTC. It yields the protein CASTGDYEQYF.

The chain combines TRBV10-2 with TRBJ2-7, with 11 nucleotides matching TRBD1. This CDR3 has 19 amino acids. CDR1 is WSHSY, CDR2 SAAADI, per germline. V shed 3 bases, J shed 3 bases, and the junction held 16 bases outside the gene matches. CDR3 nucleotides: TGCGCCAGCAGTGATCCGGACAGGGGGCGCGTGGGCAGAGACTACGAGCAGTACTTC. Translated, it gives CASSDPDRGRVGRDYEQYF.

The rearrangement joins TRBV3-1 to TRBJ1-1; tentatively, D is TRBD1 (6 bases). This CDR3 has 14 amino acids. V was clipped by 1 base and J by 6 bases, with 12 bases between them. Germline-derived CDR1 and CDR2 are LGHDT and YNNKEL (reference sequence). The CDR3 here is CASSQVAGVAEAFF. In nucleotides, the CDR3 is TGTGCCAGCAGCCAAGTGGCAGGGGTGGCTGAAGCTTTCTTT.

A few counts support this clonotype. The rearrangement uses TRBV6-2 or TRBV6-3 and TRBJ1-5, with D tentatively TRBD1 (5 bases). This CDR3 comprises 18 residues. Trimming shortened V by 0 bases and J by 8 bases, and 23 bases separated the two germline ends. Germline V gene lookup returns CDR1 MNHEY and CDR2 SVGEGT. The CDR3 is CASSYSIEGRDGGKPQHF. The CDR3 DNA reads TGTGCCAGCAGTTACTCGATCGAGGGTCGGGACGGGGGGAAGCCCCAGCATTTT.

The genes are TRBV6-6 and TRBJ1-2, with TRBD1 matching 7 bases. The trim removed 1 base at V and 4 bases at J, leaving 9 bases unmatched. The CDR3 is made up of 16 amino acids. Germline lookup yields CDR1 MNHNY and CDR2 SVGAGI (reference sequence). CDR3 sequence (DNA): TGTGCCAGCAGTTACTTCGGGACAGAAACCCTCTATGGCTACACCTTC. It translates to CASSYFGTETLYGYTF.

The J gene is TRBJ2-3, the V gene TRBV6-2 or TRBV6-3, with 9 bases that match TRBD1. Losses at the gene ends were 11 bases for V and 3 bases for J; bases not matched to a gene: 6. CDR3 length equals 13 residues. Germline lookup yields CDR1 MNHEY and CDR2 SVGEGT. The CDR3 reads CAVSTGGTDTQYF. CDR3 coding DNA: TGTGCCGTATCGACAGGGGGGACAGATACGCAGTATTTT.

The CDR3 sequence: CASIRDSVMNTEAFF. The CDR3 DNA reads TGTGCCAGCATCCGGGACAGCGTTATGAACACTGAAGCTTTCTTT. The chain carries TRBV6-6 and TRBJ1-1; 7 positions match TRBD1. The germline CDR1 and CDR2 sequences are MNHNY and SVGAGI (reference sequence). The CDR3 contains 15 residues. V was clipped by 7 bases and J by 0 bases; unmatched bases: 8.

The chain joins TRBV12-3 or TRBV12-4 to TRBJ1-1; tentative D call: TRBD1 (6 bases). The CDR3 consists of 14 residues. V gave up 5 bases and J gave up 7 bases, with 17 bases separating them. The CDR3 region is CASSPTRQEVEAFF. CDR3 bases: TGTGCCAGCAGTCCAACTCGACAGGAAGTTGAAGCTTTCTTT.

V usage is TRBV28 and J usage is TRBJ2-7, with a possible D match to TRBD1 (6 bases). The V gene's germline CDR1 is MDHEN and CDR2 SYDVKM. Trimming took 8 bases from V and 2 from J, leaving 16 bases between them. The CDR3 runs 14 residues. CDR3 DNA sequence: TGTGCCAGCCGCCCGTGGGGGCAGGCCTACGAGCAGTACTTC. It is translated as CASRPWGQAYEQYF.

This clonotype was seen a handful of times. The V call is TRBV15, the J call TRBJ2-1; a weak D match, TRBD2 (7 bases). This CDR3 spans 15 amino acids. Trimming left V 5 bases short and J 6 bases short, with 17 bases between. CDR1 is LNHNV and CDR2 is YYDKDF in the germline V gene (reference sequence). The CDR3 sequence: CATSSGGRGSNEQFF. The CDR3 DNA reads as TGTGCCACCAGCTCGGGGGGCAGGGGCTCCAATGAGCAGTTCTTC.

This clonotype has just a few counts. The chain has TRBV4-2 and TRBJ2-2; 9 bases are a match to TRBD2. The CDR3 has 17 amino acids. V shed 0 bases, J shed 3 bases, and the junction held 5 bases outside the gene matches. Germline V gives CDR1 LGHNA, CDR2 YNFKEQ. The DNA of the CDR3 is TGTGCCAGCAGCCAAGAAGCTAGCGGGGCGGACACCGGGGAGCTGTTTTTT. Its protein product is CASSQEASGADTGELFF.